This is a list of T cell receptor beta chains from one sample in a study of T cells expressing NK-cell markers. From its re-call of the 5' RACE reads, TCRdb lists each CDR3 protein once, without DNA. The sample holds about 460,000 distinct CDR3 sequences. The source material was blood T cells: a sorted CD56 or NKG2C T cell subset, CD4+ or CD8+ T cells, or bulk PBMC T cells (not recorded which). All receptors come from a woman between 50 and 59 years old in good health. Each CDR3 is given with its conserved first and last residue. Fields, in order: CDR3 length, V gene, J gene, CDR3 protein.

15	TRBV12-3/TRBV12-4	TRBJ2-7	CASSLRDAGGYEQYF
15	TRBV11-3	TRBJ2-1	CASSSPRTGSNEQFF
15	TRBV24-1	TRBJ2-1	CATSDPWANSDEQFF
15	TRBV9	TRBJ2-1	CASSQLAENYNEQFF
15	TRBV2	TRBJ2-1	CASMGGTGAVNEQFF
13	TRBV20-1	TRBJ1-6	CSATDRGSSPLHF
17	TRBV4-1	TRBJ2-3	CASSPQSLAGSGDTQYF
16	TRBV9	TRBJ2-7	CASSVAPVARLGEQYF
15	TRBV6-5	TRBJ1-2	CASSSPSGSSYGYTF
15	TRBV24-1	TRBJ2-1	CATSGSGKGGDEQFF
16	TRBV5-1	TRBJ2-1	CASSLGRSSGRSEQFF
17	TRBV15	TRBJ2-5	CATSREVWTEMRATQYF
13	TRBV11-2	TRBJ2-1	CASSPREFIEQFF
13	TRBV7-8	TRBJ2-1	CASSLVTSGAPFF
17	TRBV6-6	TRBJ1-5	CASSYGSGQGRRQPQHF
17	TRBV6-2/TRBV6-3	TRBJ1-4	CASSYRVGKGAAEKLFF
15	TRBV28	TRBJ2-1	CASSLDSRAYNEQFF
13	TRBV5-1	TRBJ1-4	CASRGGANEKLFF
15	TRBV7-3	TRBJ2-1	CASSPSGGSITEQFF
14	TRBV10-3	TRBJ2-5	CAISKGQTQETQYF
18	TRBV18	TRBJ2-7	CASSPDSGTGGDAYEQYF
16	TRBV5-1	TRBJ2-3	CASSSGLAGGEDTQYF
17	TRBV4-2	TRBJ2-1	CASSQGEEGLGYNEQFF
13	TRBV20-1	TRBJ2-4	CSAIADRKNIQYF
13	TRBV6-5	TRBJ1-6	CATHRGYNSPLHF
15	TRBV11-3	TRBJ2-2	CASSSSGTGTGELFF
15	TRBV30	TRBJ2-3	CAWRKGSGRADTQYF
12	TRBV20-1	TRBJ2-5	CSPRGRGETQYF
14	TRBV18	TRBJ2-7	CASSQRQGTYEQYF
13	TRBV20-1	TRBJ1-1	CSAKRGRDTEAFF
16	TRBV6-1	TRBJ2-4	CASSDAWHSGKNIQYF
15	TRBV5-6	TRBJ2-3	CASSRTGNPSDTQYF
12	TRBV6-5	TRBJ2-1	CASTPPTGKQFF
12	TRBV6-6	TRBJ1-6	CATRPGGSPLHF
15	TRBV6-1	TRBJ1-6	CASKLDGTYNSPLHF
15	TRBV2	TRBJ1-5	CASSEGAGGNQPQHF
17	TRBV19	TRBJ2-1	CASSGGLAGVSYNEQFF
14	TRBV2	TRBJ2-1	CASKEGQAHNEQFF
18	TRBV4-1	TRBJ1-1	CASSQDDRDRGQYTEAFF
13	TRBV4-2	TRBJ2-1	CASSQAKRDEQFF
15	TRBV18	TRBJ2-5	CASSPFLDSQETQYF
12	TRBV20-1	TRBJ1-5	CSARQPSGPQHF
16	TRBV3-1	TRBJ2-3	CASSQDHSGSPDTQYF
14	TRBV9	TRBJ2-7	CASSAGTEPYEQYF
14	TRBV3-1	TRBJ2-7	CASSQEVWTYEQYF